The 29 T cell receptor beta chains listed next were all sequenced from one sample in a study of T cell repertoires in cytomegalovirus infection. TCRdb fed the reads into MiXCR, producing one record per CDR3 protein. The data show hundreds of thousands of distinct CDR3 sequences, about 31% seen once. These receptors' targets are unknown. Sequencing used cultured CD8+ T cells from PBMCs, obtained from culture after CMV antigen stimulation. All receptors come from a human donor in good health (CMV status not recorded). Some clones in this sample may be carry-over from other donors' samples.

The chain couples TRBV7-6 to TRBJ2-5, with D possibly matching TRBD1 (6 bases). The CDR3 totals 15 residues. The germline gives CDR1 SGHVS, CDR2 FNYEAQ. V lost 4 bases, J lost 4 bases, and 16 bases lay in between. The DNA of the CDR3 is TGTGCCAGCAGCTCTAACAGGGACGAAGTAGAGACCCAGTACTTC. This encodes CASSSNRDEVETQYF.

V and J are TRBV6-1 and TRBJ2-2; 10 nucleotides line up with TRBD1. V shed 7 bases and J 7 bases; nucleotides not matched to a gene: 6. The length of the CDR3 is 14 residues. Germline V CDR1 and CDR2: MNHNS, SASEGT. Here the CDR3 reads CASTDRGQGGELFF. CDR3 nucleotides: TGTGCCAGCACTGACAGGGGGCAGGGCGGGGAGCTGTTTTTT.

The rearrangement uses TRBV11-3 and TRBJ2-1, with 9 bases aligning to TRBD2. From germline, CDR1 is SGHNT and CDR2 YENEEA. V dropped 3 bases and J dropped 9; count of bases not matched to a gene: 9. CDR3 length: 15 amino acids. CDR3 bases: TGTGCCAGCAGCTTGGATTGGCGGGGGGGGGGTGAGCAGTTCTTC. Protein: CASSLDWRGGGEQFF.

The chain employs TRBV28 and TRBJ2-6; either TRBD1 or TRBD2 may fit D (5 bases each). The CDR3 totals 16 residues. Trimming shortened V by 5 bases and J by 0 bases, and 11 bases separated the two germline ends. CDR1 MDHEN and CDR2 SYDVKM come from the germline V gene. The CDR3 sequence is CASSGDGNSGANVLTF. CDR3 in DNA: TGTGCCAGCAGTGGGGACGGCAACTCTGGGGCCAACGTCCTGACTTTC.

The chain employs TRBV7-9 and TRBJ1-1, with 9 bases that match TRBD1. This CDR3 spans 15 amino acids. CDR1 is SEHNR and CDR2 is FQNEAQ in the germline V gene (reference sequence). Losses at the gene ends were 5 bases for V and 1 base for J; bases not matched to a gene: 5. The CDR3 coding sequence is TGTGCCAGCAGCCCGACAGGGGGATCGAACACTGAAGCTTTCTTT. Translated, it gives CASSPTGGSNTEAFF.

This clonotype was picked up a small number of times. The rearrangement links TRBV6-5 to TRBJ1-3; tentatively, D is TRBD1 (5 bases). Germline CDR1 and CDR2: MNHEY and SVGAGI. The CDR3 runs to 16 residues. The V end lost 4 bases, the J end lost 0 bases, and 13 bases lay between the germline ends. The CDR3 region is CASSFGATISGNTIYF. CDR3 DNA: TGTGCCAGCAGTTTTGGGGCCACAATCTCTGGAAACACCATATATTTT.

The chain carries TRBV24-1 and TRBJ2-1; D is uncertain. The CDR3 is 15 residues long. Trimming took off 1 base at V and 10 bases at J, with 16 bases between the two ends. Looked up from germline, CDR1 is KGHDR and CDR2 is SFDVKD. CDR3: CATSDFESSLSEQFF. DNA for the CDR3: TGTGCCACCAGTGATTTTGAGTCAAGCCTGTCGGAGCAGTTCTTC.

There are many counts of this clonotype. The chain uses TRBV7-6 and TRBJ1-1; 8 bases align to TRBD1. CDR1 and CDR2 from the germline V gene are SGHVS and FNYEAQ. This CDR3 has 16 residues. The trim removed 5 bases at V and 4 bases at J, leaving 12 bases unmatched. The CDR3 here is CASSLQGVRGPTEAFF. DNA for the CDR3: TGTGCCAGCAGCCTACAGGGGGTCAGGGGGCCCACTGAAGCTTTCTTT.

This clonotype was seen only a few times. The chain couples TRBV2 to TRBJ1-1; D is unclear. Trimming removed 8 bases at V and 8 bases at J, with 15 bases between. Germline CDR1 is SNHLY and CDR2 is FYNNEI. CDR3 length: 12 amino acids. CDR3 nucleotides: TGTGCCAGCCTTATCTTTGGGGAGGAAGCTTTCTTT. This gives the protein CASLIFGEEAFF. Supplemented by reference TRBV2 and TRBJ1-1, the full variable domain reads EPEVTQTPSHQVTQMGQEVILRCVPISNHLYFYWYRQILGQKVEFLVSFYNNEISEKSEIFDDQFSVERPDGSNFTLKIRSTKLEDSAMYFCASLIFGEEAFFGQGTRLTVV.

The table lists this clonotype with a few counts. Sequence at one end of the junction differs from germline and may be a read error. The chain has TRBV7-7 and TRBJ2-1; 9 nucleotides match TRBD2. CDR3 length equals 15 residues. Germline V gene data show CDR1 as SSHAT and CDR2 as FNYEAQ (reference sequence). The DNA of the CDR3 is TGTGCTAGCAGCCAACTGCCTAGCGGGGTCAATGAGCAGTTCTTC. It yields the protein CASSQLPSGVNEQFF.

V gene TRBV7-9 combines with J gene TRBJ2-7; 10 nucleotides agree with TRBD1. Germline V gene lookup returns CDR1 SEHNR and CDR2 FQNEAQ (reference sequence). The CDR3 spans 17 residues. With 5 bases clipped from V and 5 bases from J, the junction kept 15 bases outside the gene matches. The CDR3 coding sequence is TGTGCCAGCAGCCCAAGGGCTCCGGGACAGGGGTTCCACGAGCAGTACTTC. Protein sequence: CASSPRAPGQGFHEQYF.

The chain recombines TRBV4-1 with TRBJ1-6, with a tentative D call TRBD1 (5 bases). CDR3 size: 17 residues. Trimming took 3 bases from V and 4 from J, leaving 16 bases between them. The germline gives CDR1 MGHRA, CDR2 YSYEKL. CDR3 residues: CASSQEAGRGYNSPLHF. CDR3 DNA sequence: TGCGCCAGCAGCCAGGAGGCGGGCCGGGGGTATAATTCACCCCTCCACTTT.

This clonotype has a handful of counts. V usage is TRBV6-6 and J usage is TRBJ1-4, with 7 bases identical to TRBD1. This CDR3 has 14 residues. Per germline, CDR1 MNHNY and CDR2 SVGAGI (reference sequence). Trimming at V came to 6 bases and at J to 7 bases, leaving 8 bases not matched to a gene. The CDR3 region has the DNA TGTGCCAGCAGCCCAGGGGGGGTACTTGAAAAACTGTTTTTT. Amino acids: CASSPGGVLEKLFF.

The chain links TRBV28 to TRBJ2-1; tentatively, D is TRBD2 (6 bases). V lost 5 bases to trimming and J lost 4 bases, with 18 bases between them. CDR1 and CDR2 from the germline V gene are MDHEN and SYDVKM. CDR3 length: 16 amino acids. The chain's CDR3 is CASSHTGTSVYNEQFF. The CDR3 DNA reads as TGTGCCAGCAGTCATACCGGGACTTCGGTATACAATGAGCAGTTCTTC.

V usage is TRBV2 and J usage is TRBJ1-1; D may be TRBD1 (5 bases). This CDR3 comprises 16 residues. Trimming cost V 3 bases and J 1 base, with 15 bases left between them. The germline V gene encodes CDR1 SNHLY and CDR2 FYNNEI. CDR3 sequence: CASSDTRDSGNTEAFF. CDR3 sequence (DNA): TGTGCCAGCAGTGATACGAGGGACTCCGGGAACACTGAAGCTTTCTTT.

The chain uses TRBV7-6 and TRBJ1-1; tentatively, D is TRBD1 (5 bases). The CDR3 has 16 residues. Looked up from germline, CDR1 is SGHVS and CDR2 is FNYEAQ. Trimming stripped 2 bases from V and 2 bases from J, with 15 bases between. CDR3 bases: TGTGCCAGCAGCTTAAGCCGGGGAAGGGGAAACACTGAAGCTTTCTTT. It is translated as CASSLSRGRGNTEAFF.

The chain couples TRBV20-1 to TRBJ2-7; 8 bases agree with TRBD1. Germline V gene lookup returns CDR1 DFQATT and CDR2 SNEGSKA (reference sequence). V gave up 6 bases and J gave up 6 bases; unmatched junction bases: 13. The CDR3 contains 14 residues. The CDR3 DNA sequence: TGCAGTGCCCAGACAGGGGAAGTAGGAGGCGAGCAGTACGTC. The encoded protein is CSAQTGEVGGEQYV.

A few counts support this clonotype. This CDR3 reads CATESGGQTQYF. The DNA for the CDR3 is TGTGCCACCGAGAGCGGGGGGCAGACGCAGTATTTT. The chain recombines TRBV19 with TRBJ2-3; 9 bases are shared with TRBD2. This CDR3 region has 12 residues. Per germline, CDR1 LNHDA and CDR2 SQIVND (reference sequence). Trimming at V came to 10 bases and at J to 9 bases, leaving 8 bases not matched to a gene.

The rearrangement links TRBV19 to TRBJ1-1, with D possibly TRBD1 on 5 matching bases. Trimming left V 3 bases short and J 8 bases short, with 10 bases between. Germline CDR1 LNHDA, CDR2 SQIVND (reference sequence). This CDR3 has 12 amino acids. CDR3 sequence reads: CASSIATDEAFF. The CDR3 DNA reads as TGTGCCAGTAGTATTGCGACAGACGAAGCTTTCTTT. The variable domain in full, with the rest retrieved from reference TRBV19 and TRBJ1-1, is DGGITQSPKYLFRKEGQNVTLSCEQNLNHDAMYWYRQDPGQGLRLIYYSQIVNDFQKGDIAEGYSVSREKKESFPLTVTSAQKNPTAFYLCASSIATDEAFFGQGTRLTVV.

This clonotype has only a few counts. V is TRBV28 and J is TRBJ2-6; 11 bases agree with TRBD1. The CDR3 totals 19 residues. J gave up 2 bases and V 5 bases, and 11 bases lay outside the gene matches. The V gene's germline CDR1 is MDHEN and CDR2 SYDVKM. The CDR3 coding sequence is TGTGCCAGCAGTCCGGGACAGGGGGGGTGGGAGCCTGGGGCCAACGTCCTGACTTTC. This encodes CASSPGQGGWEPGANVLTF.

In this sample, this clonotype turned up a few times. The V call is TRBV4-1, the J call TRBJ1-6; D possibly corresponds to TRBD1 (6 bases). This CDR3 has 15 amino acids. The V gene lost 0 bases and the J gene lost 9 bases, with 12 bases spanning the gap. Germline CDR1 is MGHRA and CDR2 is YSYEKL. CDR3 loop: CASSQDRGKSSPLHF. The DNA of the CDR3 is TGCGCCAGCAGCCAAGACAGGGGAAAGTCTTCACCCCTCCACTTT.

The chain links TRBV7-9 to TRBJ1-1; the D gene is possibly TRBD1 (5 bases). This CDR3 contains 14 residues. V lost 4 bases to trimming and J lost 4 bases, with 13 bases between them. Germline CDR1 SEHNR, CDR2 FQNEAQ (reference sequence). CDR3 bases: TGTGCCAGCAGCTCCCCCCAGGGCCCCACTGAAGCTTTCTTT. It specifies CASSSPQGPTEAFF.

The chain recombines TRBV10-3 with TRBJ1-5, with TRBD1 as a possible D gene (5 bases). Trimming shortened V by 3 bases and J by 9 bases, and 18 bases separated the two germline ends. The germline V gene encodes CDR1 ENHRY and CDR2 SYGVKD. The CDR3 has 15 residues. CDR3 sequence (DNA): TGTGCCATCAGTGAAGGGACGCCTAACTCCTTGCCCCAGCATTTT. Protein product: CAISEGTPNSLPQHF.

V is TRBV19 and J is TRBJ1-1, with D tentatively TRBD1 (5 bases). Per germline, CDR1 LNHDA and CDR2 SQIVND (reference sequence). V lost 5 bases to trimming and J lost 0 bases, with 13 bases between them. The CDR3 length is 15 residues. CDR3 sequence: CASSRGRYMNTEAFF. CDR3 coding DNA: TGTGCCAGTAGTCGGGGACGTTACATGAACACTGAAGCTTTCTTT.

CDR3 nucleotides: TGTGCCAGTAGTGGCGGAGGGGGGATATTTGGTGAGCAGTTCTTC. This translates into CASSGGGGIFGEQFF. The chain couples TRBV19 to TRBJ2-1; the D call may be TRBD1 or TRBD2 (6 bases each). The CDR3 runs 15 residues. The ends were cut back, 5 bases at V and 9 bases at J, with 20 bases in the middle. Germline-derived CDR1 and CDR2 are LNHDA and SQIVND (reference sequence).

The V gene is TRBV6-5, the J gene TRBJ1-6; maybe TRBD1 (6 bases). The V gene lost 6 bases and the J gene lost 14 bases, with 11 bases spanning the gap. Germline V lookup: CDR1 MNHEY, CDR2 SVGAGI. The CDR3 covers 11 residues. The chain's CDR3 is CASRQGPTLHF. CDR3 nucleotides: TGTGCCAGCAGGCAGGGGCCGACCCTCCACTTT.

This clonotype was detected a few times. As DNA, the CDR3 is TGTGCCAGCAGCTTAGAGGCCCCTCGGGAGACCCAGTACTTC. This translates into CASSLEAPRETQYF. V is TRBV7-2 and J is TRBJ2-5; D remains unclear. The CDR3 loop spans 14 amino acids. V was clipped by 1 base and J by 5 bases, with 11 bases between them. The germline V gene encodes CDR1 SGHTA and CDR2 FQGNSA.

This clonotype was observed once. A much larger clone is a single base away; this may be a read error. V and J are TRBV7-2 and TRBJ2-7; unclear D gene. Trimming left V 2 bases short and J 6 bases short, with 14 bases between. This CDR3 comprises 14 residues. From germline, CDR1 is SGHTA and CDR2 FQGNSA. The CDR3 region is CASSLLWDTAEQYV. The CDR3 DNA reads TGTGCCAGCAGCTTACTTTGGGATACGGCCGAGCAGTACGTC.

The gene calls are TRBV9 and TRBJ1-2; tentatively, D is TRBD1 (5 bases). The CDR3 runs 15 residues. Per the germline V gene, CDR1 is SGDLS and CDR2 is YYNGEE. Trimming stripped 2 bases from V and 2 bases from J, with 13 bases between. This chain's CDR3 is CASSVGTGNNYGYTF. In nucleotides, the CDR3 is TGTGCCAGCAGCGTGGGGACGGGAAACAACTATGGCTACACCTTC. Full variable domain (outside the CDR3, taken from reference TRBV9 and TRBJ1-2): DSGVTQTPKHLITATGQRVTLRCSPRSGDLSVYWYQQSLDQGLQFLIQYYNGEERAKGNILERFSAQQFPDLHSELNLSSLELGDSALYFCASSVGTGNNYGYTFGSGTRLTVV.